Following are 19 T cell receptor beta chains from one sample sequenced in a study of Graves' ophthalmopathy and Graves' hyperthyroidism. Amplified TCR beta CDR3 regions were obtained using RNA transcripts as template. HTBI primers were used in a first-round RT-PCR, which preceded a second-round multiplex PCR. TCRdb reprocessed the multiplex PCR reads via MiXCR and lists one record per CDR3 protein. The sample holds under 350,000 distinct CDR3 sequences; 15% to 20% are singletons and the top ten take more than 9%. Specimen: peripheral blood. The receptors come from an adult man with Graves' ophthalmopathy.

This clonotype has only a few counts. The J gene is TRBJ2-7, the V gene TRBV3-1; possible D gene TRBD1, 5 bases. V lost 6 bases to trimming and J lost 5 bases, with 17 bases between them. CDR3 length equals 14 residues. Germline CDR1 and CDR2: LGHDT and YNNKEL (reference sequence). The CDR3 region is CASSPLRQGHEQYF. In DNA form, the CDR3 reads TGTGCCAGCAGTCCTTTACGGCAGGGTCACGAGCAGTACTTC.

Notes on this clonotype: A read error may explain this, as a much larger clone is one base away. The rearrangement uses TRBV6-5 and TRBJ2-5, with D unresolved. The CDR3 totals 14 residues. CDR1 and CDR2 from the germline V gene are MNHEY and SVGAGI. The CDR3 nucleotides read TGTTCCAGCAGTTACTTCCCAGGACAAGAGACCCAGTACTTC. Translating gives CSSSYFPGQETQYF.

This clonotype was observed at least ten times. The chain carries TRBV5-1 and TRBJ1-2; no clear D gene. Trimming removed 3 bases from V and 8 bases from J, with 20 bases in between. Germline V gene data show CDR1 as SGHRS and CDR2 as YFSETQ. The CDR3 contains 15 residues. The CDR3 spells CASSSSPGSWQGYTF. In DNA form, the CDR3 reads TGCGCCAGCAGCTCCTCACCGGGATCCTGGCAGGGCTACACCTTC.

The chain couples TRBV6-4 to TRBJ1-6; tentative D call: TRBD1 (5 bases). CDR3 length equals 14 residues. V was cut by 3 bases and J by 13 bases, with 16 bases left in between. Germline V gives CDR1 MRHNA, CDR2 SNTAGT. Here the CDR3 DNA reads TGTGCCAGCAGTGATGGGACCTGGTCGTATCCCCTCCACTTT. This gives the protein CASSDGTWSYPLHF.

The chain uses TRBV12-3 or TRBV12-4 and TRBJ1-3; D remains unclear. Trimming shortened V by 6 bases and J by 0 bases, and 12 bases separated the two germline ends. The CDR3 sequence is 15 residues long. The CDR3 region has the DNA TGTGCCAGCAGCGCGATGGGGAGCTCTGGAAACACCATATATTTT. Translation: CASSAMGSSGNTIYF.

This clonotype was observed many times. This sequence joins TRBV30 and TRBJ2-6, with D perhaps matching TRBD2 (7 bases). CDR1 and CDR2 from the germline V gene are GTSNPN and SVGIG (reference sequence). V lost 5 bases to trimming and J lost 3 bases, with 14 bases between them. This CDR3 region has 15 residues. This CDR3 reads CAWGEGGGGANVLTF. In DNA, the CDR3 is TGTGCCTGGGGGGAGGGGGGCGGTGGGGCCAACGTCCTGACTTTC.

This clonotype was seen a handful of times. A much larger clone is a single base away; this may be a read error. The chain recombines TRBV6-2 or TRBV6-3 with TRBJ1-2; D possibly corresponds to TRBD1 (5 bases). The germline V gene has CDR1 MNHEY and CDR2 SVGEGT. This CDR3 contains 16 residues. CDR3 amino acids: CACSTPSPRSGYGYTF. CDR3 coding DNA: TGTGCCTGCAGTACACCAAGCCCTCGGTCAGGGTATGGCTACACCTTC.

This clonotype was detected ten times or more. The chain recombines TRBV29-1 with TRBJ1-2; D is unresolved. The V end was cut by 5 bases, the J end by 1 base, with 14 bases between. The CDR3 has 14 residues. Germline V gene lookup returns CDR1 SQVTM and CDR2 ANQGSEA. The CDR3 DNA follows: TGCAGCGTTCTCTCTGGTCAGATTAACTATGGCTACACCTTC. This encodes CSVLSGQINYGYTF.

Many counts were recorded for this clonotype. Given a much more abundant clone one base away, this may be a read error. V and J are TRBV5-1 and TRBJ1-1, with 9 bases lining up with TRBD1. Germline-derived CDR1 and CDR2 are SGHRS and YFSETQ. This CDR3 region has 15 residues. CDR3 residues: CASSQGDRVSTEALF. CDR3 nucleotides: TGCGCCAGCAGCCAAGGGGACAGGGTTTCCACTGAAGCTCTCTTT.

The CDR3 sequence: CSALDHGTGELFF. DNA of the CDR3: TGCAGTGCTCTGGATCACGGCACCGGGGAGCTGTTTTTT. This chain links TRBV20-1 with TRBJ2-2, with D uncertain. V was shortened by 5 bases and J by 4 bases, with 11 bases between the two germline ends. The CDR3 totals 13 residues. CDR1 and CDR2 from the germline V gene are DFQATT and SNEGSKA (reference sequence).

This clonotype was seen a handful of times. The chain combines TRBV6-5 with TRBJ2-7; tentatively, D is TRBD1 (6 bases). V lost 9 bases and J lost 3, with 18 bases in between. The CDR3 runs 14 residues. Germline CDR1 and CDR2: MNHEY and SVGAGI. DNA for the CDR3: TGTGCCAGTACGATCAGAGGGGGAATCTACGAGCAGTACTTC. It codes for CASTIRGGIYEQYF.

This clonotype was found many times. The CDR3 sequence: CASSLGPDTEAFF. In nucleotides, the CDR3 is TGTGCCAGCAGTTTAGGCCCAGATACTGAAGCTTTCTTT. The chain has TRBV27 and TRBJ1-1; D is undetermined. CDR1 MNHEY and CDR2 SMNVEV come from the germline V gene (reference sequence). CDR3 length equals 13 residues. V was cut by 2 bases and J by 5 bases, with 9 bases left in between.

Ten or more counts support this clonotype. For the CDR3, the DNA is TGTGCCAGCAAGGGGGATGGTGGGCGGAACACCGGGGAGCTGTTTTTT. This sequence encodes CASKGDGGRNTGELFF. The chain links TRBV12-3 or TRBV12-4 to TRBJ2-2; D is perhaps TRBD1 (6 bases). V was trimmed by 7 bases and J by 1 base, leaving 16 bases between them. This CDR3 spans 16 amino acids.

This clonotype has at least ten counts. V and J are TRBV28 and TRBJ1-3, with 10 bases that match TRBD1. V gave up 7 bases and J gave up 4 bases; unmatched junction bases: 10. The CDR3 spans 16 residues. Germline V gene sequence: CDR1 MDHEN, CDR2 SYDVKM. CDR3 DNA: TGTGCCAGCAAAGTACATCCGGGACAGGGGGGAAACACCATATATTTT. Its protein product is CASKVHPGQGGNTIYF. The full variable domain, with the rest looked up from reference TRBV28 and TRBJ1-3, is DVKVTQSSRYLVKRTGEKVFLECVQDMDHENMFWYRQDPGLGLRLIYFSYDVKMKEKGDIPEGYSVSREKKERFSLILESASTNQTSMYLCASKVHPGQGGNTIYFGEGSWLTVV.

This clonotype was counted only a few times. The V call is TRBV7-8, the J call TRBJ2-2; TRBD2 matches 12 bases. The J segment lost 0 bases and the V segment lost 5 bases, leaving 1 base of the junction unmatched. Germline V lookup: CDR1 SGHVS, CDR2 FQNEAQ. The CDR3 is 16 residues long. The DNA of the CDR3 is TGTGCCAGCAGCCGGACTAGCGGGACGAACACCGGGGAGCTGTTTTTT. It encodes CASSRTSGTNTGELFF. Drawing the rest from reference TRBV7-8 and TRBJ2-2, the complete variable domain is GAGVSQSPRYKVAKRGQDVALRCDPISGHVSLFWYQQALGQGPEFLTYFQNEAQLDKSGLPSDRFFAERPEGSVSTLKIQRTQQEDSAVYLCASSRTSGTNTGELFFGEGSRLTVL.

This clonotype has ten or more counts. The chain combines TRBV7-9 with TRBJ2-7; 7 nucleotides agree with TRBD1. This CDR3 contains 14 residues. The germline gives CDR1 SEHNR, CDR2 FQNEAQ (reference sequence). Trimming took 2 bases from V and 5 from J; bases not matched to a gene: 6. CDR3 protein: CASSLSTGVNEQYF. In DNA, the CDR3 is TGTGCCAGCAGCTTATCCACAGGGGTAAACGAGCAGTACTTC. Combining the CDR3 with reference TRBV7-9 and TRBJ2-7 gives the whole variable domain DTGVSQNPRHKITKRGQNVTFRCDPISEHNRLYWYRQTLGQGPEFLTYFQNEAQLEKSRLLSDRFSAERPKGSFSTLEIQRTEQGDSAMYLCASSLSTGVNEQYFGPGTRLTVT.

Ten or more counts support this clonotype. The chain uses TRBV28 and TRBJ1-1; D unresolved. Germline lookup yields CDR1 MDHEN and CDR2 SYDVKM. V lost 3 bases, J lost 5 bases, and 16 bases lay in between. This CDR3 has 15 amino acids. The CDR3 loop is CASSLNGPHKTEAFF. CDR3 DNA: TGTGCCAGCAGTTTGAACGGGCCACATAAGACTGAAGCTTTCTTT.

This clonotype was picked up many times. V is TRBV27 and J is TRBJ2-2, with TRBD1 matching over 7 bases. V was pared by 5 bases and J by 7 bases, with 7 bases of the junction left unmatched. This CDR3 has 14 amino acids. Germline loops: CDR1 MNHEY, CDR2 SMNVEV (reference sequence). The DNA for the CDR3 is TGTGCCAGCAGTAATACAGGGGCGGGCGGGGAGCTGTTTTTT. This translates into CASSNTGAGGELFF.

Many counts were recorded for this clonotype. CDR3 amino acids: CASSLEGSGEQYF. CDR3 nucleotide sequence: TGTGCCAGCAGTCTGGAGGGGTCTGGCGAGCAGTACTTC. The chain joins TRBV2 to TRBJ2-7; a possible D gene is TRBD2 (6 bases). The germline CDR1 and CDR2 sequences are SNHLY and FYNNEI. The V end was cut by 5 bases, the J end by 6 bases, with 14 bases between. This CDR3 has 13 residues.